This TCR beta chain derives from a study of early T cells in non-severe SARS-CoV-2 infection. Deletions cut 3 bases from V and 7 bases from J, with 16 bases between. This CDR3 is 14 amino acids long. Findings and limits, study-wide: Anti-spike CD8 responses were favored by VDJdb matching, which missed private and CD4 specificities.

The TCR library protocol was used to attach unique molecular identifiers. These identifiers were attached to individual cDNA molecules. Using its own MiXCR run on the 5' RACE reads, TCRdb lists one record per CDR3 protein. The table shows about 71,000 distinct CDR3 sequences, with 12% occurring only once. This clonotype was counted ten times or more. Its specificity is unknown. This sequence was found in an adult who was a healthcare worker with PCR-confirmed SARS-CoV-2 infection or an uninfected control (not recorded which). The genes are TRBV12-3 or TRBV12-4 and TRBJ2-7, with a tentative D call TRBD2 (6 bases). Sequenced here: whole blood, sampled at baseline. CDR3 DNA: TGTGCCAGCAGTTTTGGTGGTGGGGCGGGAGAGCAGTACTTC. Translating it yields CASSFGGGAGEQYF.